This T cell receptor (beta chain) was found in a study of cytomegalovirus exposure and HLA in healthy donors. Background on the study: The study placed over 65% of its roughly 410 genotyped donors in the Caucasian-associated ancestry cluster. Study-level findings and limits: Generally TCR sequences proved uncommon, though certain public TCRs appeared in numerous donors.

Primers included in the PCR were 60 Vbeta and 13 Jbeta primers. This table comes from immunoSEQ multiplex PCR, and its TCRdb copy is limited to in-frame clones, with some not included. The sample carries tens of thousands of clones, over 75% recorded once. Comments on this clone: Its target is unknown.

This TCR came from a girl aged 2-15 years in good health and CMV-seropositive. The material sequenced was PBMCs.

As DNA, the CDR3 is TGTGCCAGTAGTATTATCAGGGGAGAAGCTTTCTTT. Its translation is CASSIIRGEAFF. The rearrangement joins TRBV19 to TRBJ1-1; perhaps TRBD1 as D (6 bases). The CDR3 is made up of 12 amino acids. V lost 3 bases, J lost 8 bases, and 10 bases lay in between. Germline V gene sequence: CDR1 LNHDA, CDR2 SQIVND (reference sequence).